This T cell receptor (beta chain) appears in the sequencing data of a study of blood T cell repertoires in COVID-19. This CDR3 comprises 16 residues. CDR1 is SNHLY, CDR2 FYNNEI, per germline. V lost 5 bases, J lost 7 bases, and 16 bases stayed unmatched. The authors' processing: Nucleated cell number was recorded as an estimate derived from reference gene primer amplification. Libraries were prepared by immunoSEQ multiplex PCR; TCRdb keeps only in-frame clonotypes and omits some of them. V and J calls and clone size are given by that table; D and trimming were obtained from the DNA. The table includes roughly 300,000 clones, roughly 85% detected once.

The chain is built from TRBV2 and TRBJ1-2, with 7 bases fitting TRBD1. What was sequenced was peripheral blood. The origin of this receptor is a human donor in a cohort sampled during active COVID-19. CDR3 region: CASSSPAPRTGFGYTF. The DNA for the CDR3 is TGTGCCAGCAGTTCTCCCGCCCCCCGGACAGGTTTTGGCTACACCTTC.